This record looks at one T cell receptor beta chain sequence and its context. Its recognized antigen is unknown. Base qualities are not provided; no much larger clone lies one nucleotide away. This entry is derived from a study of blood T cell repertoires in COVID-19 (dated by TCRdb to the early 2020s). About the study as a whole: Samples from collaborators originated in the United States, Italy and Spain and spanned both the acute and convalescent phases of COVID-19. The prospective study material was composed of cDNA or gDNA derived from T cells, B-cell-depleted T cells, or PBMCs. The dataset comprised deeply sampled blood TCRbeta repertoires from subjects exposed to, actively infected with, or recovered from COVID-19. A freely available public database, intended as a resource for researchers studying the immune response to SARS-CoV-2, is where the repertoires were released. Samples came from the ongoing ImmuneRACE study (first 160 participants) plus 1,254 subjects from 6 global collaborators. Nearly every sample came with metadata listing a de-identified subject ID, COVID-19 status, age in years and sex. Where available, HLA class I and class II types were obtained from metadata supplied by the sample provider rather than from assay-based typing.

One collaborating source in Seattle enrolled patients during active infection and followed them longitudinally through the course of disease. Each collaborating institution followed its own protocols to collect whole blood in K2EDTA tubes. For TCRbeta analysis, collaborators shipped samples in one of three forms: frozen whole blood, isolated PBMCs, or DNA extracted from either of those sample types. V was cut back by 7 bases and J by 1 base, leaving a gap of 16 bases between them. CDR1 and CDR2 were assigned from the germline V gene (reference sequence) as GTSNPN and SVGIG. Spanning cysteine to phenylalanine, the CDR3 consists of 14 amino acids. Only the CDR3 DNA is retained, 42 bases long and in frame from the first base. The immunoSEQ Assay, a bias-controlled multiplex PCR, was used to amplify TCRbeta CDR3 regions from genomic DNA. Per the authors' processing: Within the assay, amplification of reference gene primers was used to estimate how many nucleated cells each sample contained. To quantify the absolute abundance of each unique TCRbeta CDR3 rearrangement, sequence reads were collapsed and filtered. For each sample, productive Simpson clonality was calculated as the square root of Simpson's diversity index across productive rearrangements. TCRdb retrieved this table from immuneACCESS and kept in-frame rearrangements only. Not all clones are present; in checked studies, unresolved V genes account for under half, and no reason is known for the remainder. V and J calls and clone size are those listed in that table; D and trimming were worked out from the DNA. This sample comprises about 55,000 clones, roughly 87% of them detected only once. Of the sample, approximately 3.7% falls within the top ten clones.

Study-wide findings and limitations: Clinical and demographic metadata were provided uncurated, with the amount varying by source and participant.

The chain is encoded by TRBV30 joined to TRBJ1-2; the D segment could be TRBD1, given 6 matching bases. Source material: peripheral blood. The sequence derives from a man aged 35 to 55 with COVID-19, enrolled during active disease. The nucleotide sequence reads as follows: TGTGCCTTGACAGGAGCCTCAATTAACTATGGCTACACCTTC. Its product reads: CALTGASINYGYTF.